A single sample is the source of the 26 T cell receptor beta chains below, sequenced in a study of control samples from healthy donors and cancer patients. Clones were sequenced by immunoSEQ multiplex PCR, and TCRdb holds only the in-frame ones, with some missing. Here the sample spans some 200,000 clones, 91% being singletons. Sequenced material: blood. All receptors come from a woman aged 30 to 39 in good health.

This clone appeared once. The DNA for the CDR3 is TGTGCCAGCAGTGAGGGGACATACAATGAGCAGTTCTTC. Translation gives CASSEGTYNEQFF. The chain employs TRBV6-4 and TRBJ2-1; tentatively, D is TRBD1 (6 bases). Looked up from germline, CDR1 is MRHNA and CDR2 is SNTAGT. V lost 3 bases and J lost 4, with 7 bases in between. The CDR3 totals 13 residues.

V is TRBV2 and J is TRBJ2-2; D remains ambiguous. From germline, CDR1 is SNHLY and CDR2 FYNNEI. The V end lost 1 base, the J end lost 2 bases, and 8 bases lay between the germline ends. The CDR3 covers 15 residues. CDR3 DNA sequence: TGTGCCAGCAGTGAAGGACATTCCAACACCGGGGAGCTGTTTTTT. It encodes CASSEGHSNTGELFF.

This sequence joins TRBV19 and TRBJ1-5; 9 bases are a match to TRBD1. CDR3 length: 15 residues. V gave up 5 bases and J gave up 3 bases; unmatched junction bases: 5. CDR1 is LNHDA and CDR2 is SQIVND in the germline V gene (reference sequence). The CDR3 nucleotides read TGTGCCAGTAGTGTCCGACAGGGGGTCAATCAGCCCCAGCATTTT. Translation gives CASSVRQGVNQPQHF.

This sequence joins TRBV7-3 and TRBJ2-3; 10 bases map to TRBD2. V trimming: 2 bases; J trimming: 2 bases; junction bases outside the gene matches: 1. The CDR3 totals 15 residues. CDR1 is SGHTA and CDR2 is FQGTGA in the germline V gene. The CDR3 reads CASSLLAGATDTQYF. In DNA form, the CDR3 reads TGTGCCAGCAGCTTACTAGCGGGAGCCACAGATACGCAGTATTTT. The whole variable domain, filled in from reference TRBV7-3 and TRBJ2-3, reads GAGVSQTPSNKVTEKGKYVELRCDPISGHTALYWYRQSLGQGPEFLIYFQGTGAADDSGLPNDRFFAVRPEGSVSTLKIQRTERGDSAVYLCASSLLAGATDTQYFGPGTRLTVL.

The chain is built from TRBV15 and TRBJ2-1; 9 nucleotides match TRBD2. Germline V lookup: CDR1 LNHNV, CDR2 YYDKDF (reference sequence). The V gene end was trimmed by 1 base and the J gene end by 2 bases; junction bases not matched to a gene: 9. The CDR3 contains 18 residues. This CDR3 is CATSRGVFSGSPYNEQFF. The CDR3, as DNA: TGTGCCACCAGCAGAGGGGTTTTTAGCGGGAGTCCCTACAATGAGCAGTTCTTC.

This chain uses TRBV27 with TRBJ2-5; possible D gene TRBD1, 5 bases. The CDR3 has 13 amino acids. Trimming removed 2 bases at V and 3 bases at J, with 7 bases between. Germline V gene sequence: CDR1 MNHEY, CDR2 SMNVEV (reference sequence). The CDR3 DNA sequence: TGTGCCAGCAGTTTACAGGGCAAAGAGACCCAGTACTTC. Protein sequence: CASSLQGKETQYF.

The chain couples TRBV4-3 to TRBJ1-3; D gene ambiguous. The CDR3 covers 15 residues. Looked up from germline, CDR1 is LGHNA and CDR2 is YSLEER. V gave up 3 bases and J gave up 0 bases, with 9 bases separating them. CDR3 sequence: CASSHGLPSGNTIYF. CDR3 in DNA: TGCGCCAGCAGCCACGGGCTCCCCTCTGGAAACACCATATATTTT.

The chain has TRBV24-1 and TRBJ1-2, with 8 bases lining up with TRBD1. This CDR3 region has 14 residues. CDR1 is KGHDR and CDR2 is SFDVKD in the germline V gene. With V trimmed by 4 bases and J by 5 bases, 5 bases remained unmatched. The CDR3 sequence is CATSDRGRSYGYTF. CDR3 DNA: TGTGCCACCAGTGACAGGGGGCGAAGTTATGGCTACACCTTC.

This clone has a handful of counts. The chain joins TRBV7-2 to TRBJ2-7; 9 positions match TRBD2. This CDR3 comprises 15 residues. The V segment lost 1 base and the J segment 6 bases; nucleotides outside the gene matches: 7. Germline V gene data show CDR1 as SGHTA and CDR2 as FQGNSA. The CDR3 loop is CASSLEGTSKREQYF. The CDR3 nucleotides are TGTGCCAGCAGCTTAGAGGGGACTAGCAAGCGCGAGCAGTACTTC.

V usage is TRBV5-1 and J usage is TRBJ1-6; 12 nucleotides match TRBD1. CDR1 SGHRS and CDR2 YFSETQ come from the germline V gene. This CDR3 contains 16 residues. V trimming: 3 bases; J trimming: 6 bases; junction bases outside the gene matches: 4. The CDR3 nucleotides are TGCGCCAGCAGCTACGGGACAGGGGGCATTAATTCACCCCTCCACTTT. Encoded protein: CASSYGTGGINSPLHF.

V usage is TRBV5-1 and J usage is TRBJ1-1; D not resolved. The CDR3 is made up of 14 amino acids. V lost 1 base, J lost 3 bases, and 10 bases lay in between. Germline lookup yields CDR1 SGHRS and CDR2 YFSETQ. The CDR3 protein is CASSLRAGDTEAFF. For the CDR3, the DNA is TGCGCCAGCAGCTTGAGGGCCGGGGACACTGAAGCTTTCTTT.

This clone has only one observation. The CDR3 region has the DNA TGTGCCAGCAGCTTAGGCGGGGCCAACACTGAAGCTTTCTTT. Translation: CASSLGGANTEAFF. V usage is TRBV5-4 and J usage is TRBJ1-1, with D possibly TRBD1 on 5 matching bases. This CDR3 is 14 amino acids long. V was cut by 2 bases and J by 2 bases, with 10 bases left in between. CDR1 SGHNT and CDR2 YYREEE come from the germline V gene (reference sequence).

This clone was seen more than once but under ten times. Different DNA sequences within this sample yield the same CDR3. The chain combines TRBV2 with TRBJ2-3, with 9 positions matching TRBD1. The CDR3 length is 15 residues. V was clipped by 4 bases and J by 3 bases; unmatched bases: 5. The germline V gene encodes CDR1 SNHLY and CDR2 FYNNEI. The DNA for the CDR3 is TGTGCCAGCAGTGGGGACAGGGTTAGGACAGATACGCAGTATTTT. It translates to CASSGDRVRTDTQYF.

The gene calls are TRBV6-4 and TRBJ1-6, with TRBD1 as a possible D gene (6 bases). The CDR3 consists of 14 residues. Trimming removed 7 bases from V and 7 bases from J, with 14 bases in between. The germline V gene encodes CDR1 MRHNA and CDR2 SNTAGT. The CDR3 loop reads CASNSRGPNSPLHF. CDR3 sequence (DNA): TGTGCCAGCAATTCACGGGGGCCCAATTCACCCCTCCACTTT.

The chain couples TRBV5-1 to TRBJ2-5; D remains unclear. The germline V gene encodes CDR1 SGHRS and CDR2 YFSETQ. Trimming shortened V by 4 bases and J by 5 bases, and 9 bases separated the two germline ends. The CDR3 is 12 amino acids. CDR3 sequence reads: CASSLEGETQYF. In DNA, the CDR3 is TGCGCCAGCAGCCTGGAAGGGGAGACCCAGTACTTC.

The rearrangement joins TRBV5-1 to TRBJ2-7; TRBD2 agrees at 16 bases. CDR1 and CDR2 from the germline V gene are SGHRS and YFSETQ. With V trimmed by 3 bases and J by 6 bases, 6 bases remained unmatched. This CDR3 contains 16 residues. For the CDR3, the DNA is TGCGCCAGCAGCTGGGGACTAGCGGGAGGGCCCTGCGAGCAGTACTTC. It codes for CASSWGLAGGPCEQYF.

J is TRBJ2-1 and V is TRBV11-3; 7 bases are shared with TRBD1. Trimming cost V 5 bases and J 10 bases; bases outside gene matches: 2. The CDR3 has 11 residues. CDR1 SGHNT and CDR2 YENEEA come from the germline V gene. CDR3 region: CASSDRVEQFF. Written as DNA, the CDR3 is TGTGCCAGCAGCGACAGGGTCGAGCAGTTCTTC.

This chain uses TRBV7-3 with TRBJ1-1; TRBD1 matches 8 bases. This CDR3 comprises 15 residues. CDR1 is SGHTA, CDR2 FQGTGA, per germline. Germline trimming cut 2 bases from V and 5 bases from J; bases unmatched to any gene: 7. The CDR3 is CASSLAGTGRTEAFF. CDR3 sequence (DNA): TGTGCCAGCAGCTTAGCGGGGACAGGCAGGACTGAAGCTTTCTTT.

V gene TRBV5-6 combines with J gene TRBJ2-5; 8 bases map to TRBD1. Germline CDR1 SGHDT, CDR2 YYEEEE. J gave up 5 bases and V 4 bases, and 7 bases lay outside the gene matches. This CDR3 has 14 amino acids. The CDR3 loop reads CASSARQGRETQYF. The DNA for the CDR3 is TGTGCCAGCAGCGCCCGACAGGGGCGCGAGACCCAGTACTTC.

The J gene is TRBJ2-3, the V gene TRBV9; 8 bases match TRBD1. This CDR3 comprises 13 residues. CDR1 and CDR2 (germline): SGDLS, YYNGEE. J lost 2 bases, V lost 7 bases, and 3 bases had no gene match. The CDR3 bases are TGTGCCAGCTCAGGGGGCTCCACAGATACGCAGTATTTT. This codes for CASSGGSTDTQYF.

The chain uses TRBV7-6 and TRBJ1-4, with a weak D call TRBD1 (5 bases). The CDR3 has 13 amino acids. Germline CDR1 and CDR2: SGHVS and FNYEAQ. Trimming removed 7 bases from V and 8 bases from J, with 14 bases in between. This CDR3 is CASTPTGREKLFF. In DNA, the CDR3 is TGTGCCAGCACCCCCACGGGGCGGGAAAAACTGTTTTTT.

J is TRBJ1-1 and V is TRBV10-3; D call uncertain. Germline-derived CDR1 and CDR2 are ENHRY and SYGVKD. V was pared by 10 bases and J by 1 base, with 7 bases between. The CDR3 is 11 residues long. The CDR3 region has the DNA TGTGCCACCGGACGGAACACTGAAGCTTTCTTT. Protein: CATGRNTEAFF.

CDR3 DNA: TGTGCCAGCAGTCTGCTTCCCTACGAGCAGTACTTC. Translated: CASSLLPYEQYF. The genes are TRBV28 and TRBJ2-7; D uncertain. This CDR3 has 12 amino acids. The V end was cut by 5 bases, the J end by 2 bases, with 7 bases between. The germline V gene has CDR1 MDHEN and CDR2 SYDVKM.

This chain connects TRBV14 to TRBJ2-5; 8 bases map to TRBD1. The ends lost 1 base at V and 5 bases at J; junction bases unmatched: 3. The CDR3 spans 14 residues. Germline CDR1 SGHDN, CDR2 FVKESK. CDR3 loop: CASSQGQGLETQYF. The CDR3 DNA follows: TGTGCCAGCAGCCAAGGACAGGGGTTGGAGACCCAGTACTTC.

The table lists this clone with a count of one. CDR3 protein: CASSLGRPYEQYF. DNA of the CDR3: TGTGCCAGCAGCCTTGGACGACCCTACGAGCAGTACTTC. V gene TRBV11-2 combines with J gene TRBJ2-7, with D unresolved. CDR3 length equals 13 residues. CDR1 and CDR2 (germline): SGHAT, FQNNGV. The V and J ends lost 5 bases and 2 bases respectively, with 10 bases between them.

This clone has a single count. The DNA for the CDR3 is TGTGCCAGCAGTGAAGGCGGAGCAAATTACAATGAGCAGTTCTTC. This translates into CASSEGGANYNEQFF. This sequence joins TRBV6-1 and TRBJ2-1; D uncertain. Trimming pared 1 base from V and 4 bases from J, leaving 11 bases between. The CDR3 length is 15 residues. The germline V gene encodes CDR1 MNHNS and CDR2 SASEGT.